The rows below give T cell receptor beta chains drawn from one sample of a study of response to subunit inactivated influenza vaccine. TCRdb passed the RT-PCR reads through MiXCR, listing each CDR3 protein once. The sample holds more than 450,000 distinct CDR3 sequences; 11% are singletons and the top ten take more than 9.5%. These data also formed part of another study, on T cells expressing NK-cell markers.

The sequencing used PBMCs from blood, collected on the day of vaccination. The origin of the receptors is a man aged 45-65 years who received an inactivated influenza vaccine. CDR3s include the opening cysteine and the closing phenylalanine or tryptophan. The order of the fields is clone size, V gene, J gene, D gene, CDR3 protein, CDR3 DNA. The D gene is left open where the match is weak. Not every row has a clone size; where given, it reads once, few, many or a size class.

abundance: many
v_gene: TRBV4-3
j_gene: TRBJ2-1
d_gene: -
CDR3aa: CASSQDYMGLEGFHEQFF
CDR3nt: TGCGCCAGCAGCCAAGATTATATGGGGCTAGAGGGCTTCCATGAGCAGTTCTTC

abundance: few
v_gene: TRBV20-1
j_gene: TRBJ2-1
d_gene: -
CDR3aa: CSARELADYNEQFF
CDR3nt: TGCAGTGCTAGAGAACTAGCCGACTACAATGAGCAGTTCTTC

abundance: many
v_gene: TRBV6-1
j_gene: TRBJ2-1
d_gene: -
CDR3aa: CASSTTRYNEQFF
CDR3nt: TGTGCCAGCAGCACAACTAGATACAATGAGCAGTTCTTC

abundance: few
v_gene: TRBV7-9
j_gene: TRBJ1-1
d_gene: -
CDR3aa: CASSTSDTEAFF
CDR3nt: TGTGCCAGCAGCACCAGTGACACTGAAGCTTTCTTT

abundance: many
v_gene: TRBV20-1
j_gene: TRBJ2-7
d_gene: TRBD2
CDR3aa: CSAISSGSGREQYF
CDR3nt: TGCAGTGCAATCTCTAGCGGGAGTGGGCGCGAGCAGTACTTC

abundance: -
v_gene: TRBV3-1
j_gene: TRBJ2-3
d_gene: -
CDR3aa: CASSHLAGSMDF
CDR3nt: TGTGCCAGCAGCCACCTGGCGGGATCCATGGATTTT

abundance: few
v_gene: TRBV7-9
j_gene: TRBJ1-2
d_gene: TRBD1
CDR3aa: CASSRGTDHGYTF
CDR3nt: TGTGCCAGCAGCCGAGGGACAGATCATGGCTACACCTTC

abundance: -
v_gene: TRBV6-5
j_gene: TRBJ1-5
d_gene: -
CDR3aa: CASSYSGPPQPQHF
CDR3nt: TGTGCCAGCAGTTACTCAGGGCCCCCTCAGCCCCAGCATTTT

abundance: few
v_gene: TRBV9
j_gene: TRBJ2-7
d_gene: TRBD1
CDR3aa: CASSVEGQGNEQYF
CDR3nt: TGTGCCAGCAGCGTAGAAGGACAGGGGAACGAGCAGTACTTC

abundance: many
v_gene: TRBV10-3
j_gene: TRBJ2-2
d_gene: -
CDR3aa: CAITPGAGELFF
CDR3nt: TGTGCCATCACCCCGGGAGCGGGGGAGCTGTTTTTT

abundance: many
v_gene: TRBV5-1
j_gene: TRBJ2-1
d_gene: -
CDR3aa: CASSLGFGLSVGEQFF
CDR3nt: TGCGCCAGCAGCTTGGGATTCGGCCTATCGGTCGGTGAGCAGTTCTTC

abundance: few
v_gene: TRBV6-1
j_gene: TRBJ2-7
d_gene: TRBD2
CDR3aa: CASAFERGEEQYF
CDR3nt: TGTGCCAGCGCGTTCGAACGGGGGGAAGAGCAGTACTTC

abundance: -
v_gene: TRBV11-2
j_gene: TRBJ2-3
d_gene: -
CDR3aa: CASSAFGVLGTDTQYF
CDR3nt: TGTGCCAGCAGCGCCTTCGGCGTTCTGGGCACAGATACGCAGTATTTT

abundance: -
v_gene: TRBV7-2
j_gene: TRBJ2-7
d_gene: -
CDR3aa: CASSSMNHYEQYF
CDR3nt: TGTGCCAGCAGCTCAATGAACCACTACGAGCAGTACTTC

abundance: -
v_gene: TRBV6-2/TRBV6-3
j_gene: TRBJ2-7
d_gene: TRBD1
CDR3aa: CASTRRPGTGTYEQYF
CDR3nt: TGTGCCAGCACCCGAAGACCGGGGACAGGGACCTACGAGCAGTACTTC

abundance: few
v_gene: TRBV7-9
j_gene: TRBJ1-6
d_gene: -
CDR3aa: CASSPQGRDNSPLHF
CDR3nt: TGTGCCAGCAGCCCCCAGGGACGGGATAATTCACCCCTCCACTTT

abundance: many
v_gene: TRBV5-1
j_gene: TRBJ2-3
d_gene: -
CDR3aa: CASSLLQSTDTQYF
CDR3nt: TGCGCCAGCAGCTTGTTGCAGAGCACAGATACGCAGTATTTT